Listed here are 32 T cell receptor beta chains from one sample, sequenced in a study of T cell responses to AZD1222 COVID-19 vaccine. Clones were sequenced by immunoSEQ multiplex PCR, and TCRdb holds only the in-frame ones, with some missing. This table holds around 150,000 clones, around 90% found once. This specimen was peripheral blood, taken 28 days after the second dose of the MenACWY control vaccine. These receptors were collected from an adult who received the MenACWY meningococcal vaccine as a control.

This clone has just a few counts. This chain links TRBV6-4 with TRBJ2-1; 9 positions match TRBD1. Trimming at V came to 5 bases and at J to 7 bases, leaving 6 bases not matched to a gene. Germline assignment: CDR1 MRHNA and CDR2 SNTAGT. This CDR3 has 14 residues. CDR3 sequence: CASSKGQGGNEQFF. For the CDR3, the DNA is TGTGCCAGCAGTAAGGGACAGGGTGGGAATGAGCAGTTCTTC.

The chain links TRBV5-1 to TRBJ2-6; D tentatively fits TRBD1 or TRBD2 (5 bases each). This CDR3 comprises 16 residues. Germline assignment: CDR1 SGHRS and CDR2 YFSETQ. Trimming pared 0 bases from V and 0 bases from J, leaving 7 bases between. DNA for the CDR3: TGCGCCAGCAGCTTGGAGGGGAGCTCTGGGGCCAACGTCCTGACTTTC. This translates into CASSLEGSSGANVLTF.

The chain links TRBV5-5 to TRBJ2-3; D gene unclear. CDR1 is SGHKS and CDR2 is YYEKEE in the germline V gene (reference sequence). Trimming stripped 3 bases from V and 4 bases from J, with 9 bases between. The CDR3 extends over 13 amino acids. DNA for the CDR3: TGTGCCAGCAGCTCTTTCACGGCAGATACGCAGTATTTT. Its protein product is CASSSFTADTQYF.

CDR3 amino acids: CASSDPLRSEQYF. In DNA form, the CDR3 reads TGTGCCAGCAGTGACCCCCTCCGTTCCGAGCAGTACTTC. This sequence joins TRBV6-1 and TRBJ2-7; no clear D gene. The CDR3 runs 13 residues. The germline gives CDR1 MNHNS, CDR2 SASEGT. Trimming cost V 3 bases and J 6 bases, with 12 bases left between them.

This clone has a single count. The V gene is TRBV10-3, the J gene TRBJ2-7, with D possibly being TRBD1 (6 bases). The CDR3 totals 15 residues. Trimming stripped 2 bases from V and 2 bases from J, with 13 bases between. In germline, CDR1 is ENHRY, CDR2 SYGVKD. As DNA, the CDR3 is TGTGCCATCAGTGAGGGCGGGCAGGGGACCTACGAGCAGTACTTC. Translated: CAISEGGQGTYEQYF.

The V and J genes are TRBV28 and TRBJ2-5; TRBD1 agrees at 9 bases. The CDR3 is 14 amino acids. Germline V gene data show CDR1 as MDHEN and CDR2 as SYDVKM. With 6 bases clipped from V and 5 bases from J, the junction kept 7 bases outside the gene matches. The CDR3 nucleotides are TGTGCCAGCAGCAACAGGGGGCTAAGTGAGACCCAGTACTTC. Translated, it gives CASSNRGLSETQYF.

The chain couples TRBV6-2 or TRBV6-3 to TRBJ2-5, with 8 bases fitting TRBD2. CDR1 and CDR2 (germline): MNHEY, SVGEGT. V shed 2 bases and J 4 bases; nucleotides not matched to a gene: 12. The CDR3 is made up of 17 amino acids. In DNA, the CDR3 is TGTGCCAGCAGTTACCGGGAGGGGGAGGGAGGTGGAGAGACCCAGTACTTC. Amino acid sequence: CASSYREGEGGGETQYF.

The chain links TRBV15 to TRBJ2-7; D unresolved. Trimming removed 3 bases at V and 3 bases at J, with 15 bases between. Germline lookup yields CDR1 LNHNV and CDR2 YYDKDF (reference sequence). The CDR3 contains 15 residues. CDR3 amino acids: CATSRPGTRNYEQYF. The CDR3 bases are TGTGCCACCAGCAGGCCCGGTACCAGGAACTACGAGCAGTACTTC.

The rearrangement links TRBV19 to TRBJ2-5; D possibly corresponds to TRBD1 (5 bases). The germline V gene has CDR1 LNHDA and CDR2 SQIVND (reference sequence). CDR3 length: 14 amino acids. V lost 3 bases, J lost 5 bases, and 13 bases lay in between. The CDR3 is CASSMGQGRETQYF. The CDR3 DNA is TGTGCCAGTAGTATGGGGCAGGGCCGGGAGACCCAGTACTTC.

J is TRBJ2-7 and V is TRBV10-3; TRBD2 matches 7 bases. The germline V gene has CDR1 ENHRY and CDR2 SYGVKD. J was trimmed by 1 base and V by 5 bases; bases with no gene match: 5. The CDR3 runs to 14 residues. CDR3: CAISPRGESYEQYF. In DNA form, the CDR3 reads TGTGCCATCAGTCCTCGGGGGGAATCCTACGAGCAGTACTTC.

This sequence joins TRBV6-6 and TRBJ1-3; D is unclear. The CDR3 covers 13 residues. Germline CDR1 reads MNHNY; CDR2 reads SVGAGI (reference sequence). The V gene lost 6 bases and the J gene lost 4 bases, with 10 bases spanning the gap. The CDR3, as DNA: TGTGCCAGCAGCCGGGTTGGGGGAAACACCATATATTTT. The encoded protein is CASSRVGGNTIYF.

The chain combines TRBV19 with TRBJ2-5, with D perhaps matching TRBD1 or TRBD2 (5 bases each). Germline-derived CDR1 and CDR2 are LNHDA and SQIVND (reference sequence). There are 15 residues in the CDR3. V was pared by 4 bases and J by 5 bases, with 17 bases between. Here the CDR3 reads CASSTGTNKGETQYF. The CDR3 bases are TGTGCCAGTAGTACCGGGACCAACAAGGGGGAGACCCAGTACTTC.

This sequence joins TRBV10-3 and TRBJ2-7; D is perhaps TRBD1 (6 bases). The V end lost 2 bases, the J end lost 1 base, and 15 bases lay between the germline ends. Per the germline V gene, CDR1 is ENHRY and CDR2 is SYGVKD. This CDR3 region has 16 residues. The CDR3 here is CAISEGGGSTSYEQYF. The CDR3 DNA is TGTGCCATCAGTGAGGGGGGCGGGTCGACTTCCTACGAGCAGTACTTC.

In this sample, this clone turned up once. This rearrangement joins TRBV7-2 to TRBJ1-1, with 8 positions matching TRBD1. Germline loops: CDR1 SGHTA, CDR2 FQGNSA. V dropped 5 bases and J dropped 5; count of bases not matched to a gene: 10. The CDR3 runs 15 residues. CDR3 coding DNA: TGTGCCAGCAGCCCCGACAGGGGAAGGGGGACTGAAGCTTTCTTT. This codes for CASSPDRGRGTEAFF.

This clone was detected only a few times. The V gene is TRBV4-3, the J gene TRBJ1-2, with unresolved D. This CDR3 contains 15 residues. The germline gives CDR1 LGHNA, CDR2 YSLEER. The germline V and J ends were trimmed by 5 bases and 8 bases, with 21 bases remaining between them. The CDR3 region has the DNA TGCGCCAGCAGCTTCCGACCCCCTTCGAACGGAGGCTACACCTTC. Amino acid sequence: CASSFRPPSNGGYTF.

This sequence joins TRBV28 and TRBJ1-2; possible D gene TRBD1, 5 bases. Trimming took 6 bases from V and 3 from J, leaving 14 bases between them. The CDR3 runs 14 residues. Germline CDR1 is MDHEN and CDR2 is SYDVKM. Written as DNA, the CDR3 is TGTGCCAGCAGCCCCGGGCAGGGTTACTATGGCTACACCTTC. It specifies CASSPGQGYYGYTF.

The chain joins TRBV6-5 to TRBJ1-6; 11 nucleotides line up with TRBD1. Germline CDR1 and CDR2: MNHEY and SVGAGI. With 6 bases clipped from V and 11 bases from J, the junction kept 6 bases outside the gene matches. This CDR3 has 14 residues. In nucleotides, the CDR3 is TGTGCCAGCAGCACTGGACAGGGGGCAGCACCCCTCCACTTT. Protein: CASSTGQGAAPLHF.

The gene calls are TRBV6-5 and TRBJ1-5; D remains ambiguous. CDR1 is MNHEY and CDR2 is SVGAGI in the germline V gene. The CDR3 has 15 amino acids. V shed 1 base and J shed 4 bases, with 11 bases lying between them. This chain's CDR3 is CASSYLGGGNQPQHF. The CDR3 region has the DNA TGTGCCAGCAGTTACTTGGGTGGAGGAAATCAGCCCCAGCATTTT.

Details on this clone: The same CDR3 also results from other DNA sequences found in this sample. CDR3 protein: CASRTSGGNEQFF. Here the CDR3 DNA reads TGTGCCAGCAGGACTAGCGGGGGCAATGAGCAGTTCTTC. V is TRBV27 and J is TRBJ2-1, with 12 positions matching TRBD2. Per germline, CDR1 MNHEY and CDR2 SMNVEV (reference sequence). Unmatched junction bases numbered 0, after V lost 6 bases and J lost 6 bases. This CDR3 is built from 13 residues.

This chain uses TRBV19 with TRBJ2-2; the match to TRBD1 covers 9 bases. The CDR3 is made up of 15 amino acids. The ends lost 5 bases at V and 5 bases at J; junction bases unmatched: 6. CDR1 is LNHDA and CDR2 is SQIVND in the germline V gene (reference sequence). This chain's CDR3 is CASSPRTGVTGELFF. The DNA for the CDR3 is TGTGCCAGTAGTCCCCGGACAGGGGTTACCGGGGAGCTGTTTTTT. Full variable domain (remainder filled in from reference TRBV19 and TRBJ2-2): DGGITQSPKYLFRKEGQNVTLSCEQNLNHDAMYWYRQDPGQGLRLIYYSQIVNDFQKGDIAEGYSVSREKKESFPLTVTSAQKNPTAFYLCASSPRTGVTGELFFGEGSRLTVL.

V is TRBV7-9 and J is TRBJ2-4; a weak D match, TRBD2 (6 bases). The germline V gene has CDR1 SEHNR and CDR2 FQNEAQ (reference sequence). The CDR3 loop spans 13 amino acids. The germline V and J ends were trimmed by 4 bases and 7 bases, with 11 bases remaining between them. CDR3 region: CASSSPGLNIQYF. The CDR3 DNA reads as TGTGCCAGCAGCTCCCCGGGACTGAACATTCAGTACTTC.

This sequence joins TRBV2 and TRBJ2-3; D may be TRBD2 (6 bases). The CDR3 runs to 14 residues. With 5 bases removed from V and 4 bases from J, the gap between germline ends came to 13 bases. Germline CDR1 is SNHLY and CDR2 is FYNNEI. The CDR3 DNA reads TGTGCCAGCAGTAGGGACTCCCCCGCAGATACGCAGTATTTT. Amino acid sequence: CASSRDSPADTQYF.

This clone was recorded once. V and J are TRBV7-9 and TRBJ2-3, with 8 bases aligning to TRBD1. Germline V gives CDR1 SEHNR, CDR2 FQNEAQ (reference sequence). The ends lost 4 bases at V and 0 bases at J; junction bases unmatched: 3. The CDR3 has 15 residues. CDR3 DNA: TGTGCCAGCAGCTCATGGACAGGGAGCACAGATACGCAGTATTTT. Translating it yields CASSSWTGSTDTQYF.

V is TRBV19 and J is TRBJ2-5, with D possibly being TRBD2 (6 bases). This CDR3 contains 13 residues. Deletions cut 5 bases from V and 5 bases from J, with 12 bases between. Germline V gene lookup returns CDR1 LNHDA and CDR2 SQIVND (reference sequence). This CDR3 is CASSLGLTETQYF. The CDR3 DNA reads TGTGCCAGTAGTTTGGGACTGACGGAGACCCAGTACTTC.

This chain uses TRBV27 with TRBJ2-1; 14 bases match TRBD2. This CDR3 contains 17 residues. Germline values: CDR1 MNHEY, CDR2 SMNVEV (reference sequence). The junction had 8 bases not matched to a gene; V was cut back by 8 bases and J by 2 bases. The chain's CDR3 is CASGGTSGSAAYNEQFF. CDR3 in DNA: TGTGCCAGCGGGGGGACTAGCGGGAGTGCGGCCTACAATGAGCAGTTCTTC.

The chain recombines TRBV12-5 with TRBJ2-3; possible D gene TRBD1, 6 bases. V was trimmed by 3 bases and J by 0 bases, leaving 7 bases between them. CDR1 LGHNT and CDR2 FRNRAP come from the germline V gene. The CDR3 has 14 amino acids. CDR3 in DNA: TGTGCTAGTGGTTTCAGGGGCAGCACAGATACGCAGTATTTT. Translating it yields CASGFRGSTDTQYF.

This rearrangement joins TRBV7-2 to TRBJ1-3; maybe TRBD1 (5 bases). CDR3 length equals 16 residues. Trimming shortened V by 1 base and J by 0 bases, and 10 bases separated the two germline ends. CDR1 SGHTA and CDR2 FQGNSA come from the germline V gene. The CDR3 sequence is CASSLVRGFSGNTIYF. The CDR3 nucleotides are TGTGCCAGCAGCTTAGTCCGGGGCTTCTCTGGAAACACCATATATTTT.

The CDR3 region is CASSIGLLNQPQHF. The CDR3 DNA is TGTGCCAGTAGTATAGGCCTCCTGAATCAGCCCCAGCATTTT. The chain couples TRBV19 to TRBJ1-5, with D uncertain. CDR1 is LNHDA, CDR2 SQIVND, per germline (reference sequence). This CDR3 has 14 residues. V was cut by 1 base and J by 4 bases, with 8 bases left in between.

This clone was counted once. This chain uses TRBV28 with TRBJ1-4; no definite D call. This CDR3 contains 12 residues. The germline gives CDR1 MDHEN, CDR2 SYDVKM. Trimming took off 4 bases at V and 10 bases at J, with 10 bases between the two ends. CDR3 bases: TGTGCCAGCAGTTCCCTCGGGGTAAAACTGTTTTTT. Its protein product is CASSSLGVKLFF.

The rearrangement uses TRBV19 and TRBJ2-2; a possible D gene is TRBD2 (6 bases). The V and J ends lost 3 bases and 4 bases respectively, with 21 bases between them. The germline gives CDR1 LNHDA, CDR2 SQIVND (reference sequence). CDR3 length: 18 residues. The CDR3 sequence: CASSIRWAASDPTGELFF. CDR3 in DNA: TGTGCCAGTAGTATTCGTTGGGCGGCTAGCGACCCCACCGGGGAGCTGTTTTTT.

This clone was detected once. The V gene is TRBV11-2, the J gene TRBJ2-3; perhaps TRBD1 as D (5 bases). CDR3 size: 14 residues. CDR1 and CDR2 from the germline V gene are SGHAT and FQNNGV. With 5 bases removed from V and 4 bases from J, the gap between germline ends came to 13 bases. The CDR3 region has the DNA TGTGCCAGCAGCCTAGGGGCCCGCCCAGATACGCAGTATTTT. This gives the protein CASSLGARPDTQYF.

This chain uses TRBV29-1 with TRBJ1-4, with TRBD1 matching over 7 bases. The CDR3 sequence is 11 residues long. Germline trimming cut 7 bases from V and 7 bases from J; bases unmatched to any gene: 3. Germline V gives CDR1 SQVTM, CDR2 ANQGSEA. The CDR3 reads CSAQGSEKLFF. DNA for the CDR3: TGCAGCGCACAGGGGAGTGAAAAACTGTTTTTT.